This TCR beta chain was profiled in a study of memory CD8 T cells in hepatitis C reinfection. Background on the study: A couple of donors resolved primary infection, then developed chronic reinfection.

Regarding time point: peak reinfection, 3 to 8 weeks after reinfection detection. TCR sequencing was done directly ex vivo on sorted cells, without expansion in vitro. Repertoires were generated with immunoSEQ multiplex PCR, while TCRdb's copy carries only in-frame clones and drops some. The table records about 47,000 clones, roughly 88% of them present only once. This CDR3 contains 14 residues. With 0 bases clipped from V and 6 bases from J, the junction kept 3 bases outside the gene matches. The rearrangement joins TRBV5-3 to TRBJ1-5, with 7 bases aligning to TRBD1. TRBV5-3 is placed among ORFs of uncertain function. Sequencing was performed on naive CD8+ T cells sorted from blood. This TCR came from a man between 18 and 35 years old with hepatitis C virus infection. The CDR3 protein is CARSLGQGGQPQHF. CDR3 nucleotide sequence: TGTGCCAGAAGCTTGGGACAGGGTGGTCAGCCCCAGCATTTT.